This TCR beta chain was recovered during a study of blood T cell repertoires in COVID-19. The overall study: Spain, Italy and the United States supplied samples that represented acute and convalescent COVID-19.

Recruitment covered 20 to 25 US areas and drew participants whose ages spanned roughly 18 to 95 years. Participants were placed into cohorts based on the clinical history they reported. In the source study's methods: Amplification of reference gene primers was used by the study to estimate nucleated cell counts. This table comes from immunoSEQ multiplex PCR, and its TCRdb copy is limited to in-frame clones, with some not included. V and J calls and clone size follow that table, whereas D and trimming were derived from the DNA. In the table there are 400,000 to 500,000 clones, over 75% of which are singletons. V shed 5 bases, J shed 4 bases, and the junction held 5 bases outside the gene matches. The CDR3 is 13 residues long. Germline V CDR1 and CDR2: SNHLY, FYNNEI.

J is TRBJ2-7 and V is TRBV2; 7 positions agree with TRBD2. Sequencing was performed on PBMCs or T cells enriched from blood (not recorded which). The sequence was collected from a woman between 18 and 30 years old who had been exposed to COVID-19. The CDR3 sequence: CASSLREKYEQYF. The CDR3 DNA reads as TGTGCCAGCAGTTTGCGGGAGAAGTACGAGCAGTACTTC.